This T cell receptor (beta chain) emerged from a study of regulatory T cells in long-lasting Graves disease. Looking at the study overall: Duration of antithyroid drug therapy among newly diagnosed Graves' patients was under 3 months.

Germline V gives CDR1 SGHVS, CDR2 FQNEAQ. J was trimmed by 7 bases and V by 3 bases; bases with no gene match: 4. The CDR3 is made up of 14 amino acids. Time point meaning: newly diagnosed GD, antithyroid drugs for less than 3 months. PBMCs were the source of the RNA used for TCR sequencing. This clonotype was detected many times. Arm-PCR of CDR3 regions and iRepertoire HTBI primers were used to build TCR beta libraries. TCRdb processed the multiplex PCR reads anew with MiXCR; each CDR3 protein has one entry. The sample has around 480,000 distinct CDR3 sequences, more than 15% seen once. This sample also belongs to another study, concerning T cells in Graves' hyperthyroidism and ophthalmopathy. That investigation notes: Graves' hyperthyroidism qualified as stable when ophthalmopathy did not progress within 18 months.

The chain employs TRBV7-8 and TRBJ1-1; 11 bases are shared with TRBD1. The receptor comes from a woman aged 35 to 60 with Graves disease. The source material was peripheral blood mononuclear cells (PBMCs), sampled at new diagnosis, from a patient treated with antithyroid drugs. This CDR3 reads CASSFGQGAVEAFF. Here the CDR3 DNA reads TGTGCCAGCAGCTTCGGACAGGGGGCGGTTGAAGCTTTCTTT.